These T cell receptor beta chains were read from a single sample in a study of T-cell memory formation after mild COVID-19. Each CDR3 protein gets one entry after TCRdb re-called the 5' RACE reads with MiXCR. Of around 220,000 distinct CDR3 sequences detected, roughly 15% appear once; the ten largest clones hold around 3.8%. Specimen: PBMCs or a T cell subset sorted from them (not recorded which). The receptors originated from a man younger than 35 who had mild COVID-19 (a few samples of this study predate the infection). Cell type and time point are not known. Each CDR3 is given with its conserved first and last residue. The D gene is left open where the match is weak. The size entry is marked missing in some rows and otherwise reads once, few, many or a size class.

V: TRBV4-2
J: TRBJ1-3
size: few
D: -
CDR3: CASSQNSLGNTIYF
DNA: TGTGCCAGCAGCCAAAACAGTCTCGGAAACACCATATATTTT

V: TRBV7-3
J: TRBJ2-3
size: -
D: TRBD2
CDR3: CASSGGSGGLTDTQYF
DNA: TGTGCCAGTAGCGGGGGTTCGGGAGGACTCACAGATACGCAGTATTTT

V: TRBV7-2
J: TRBJ1-2
size: few
D: -
CDR3: CGMKQVGVIPKLLGYTF
DNA: TGTGGGATGAAACAGGTCGGGGTAATCCCCAAGCTACTTGGCTACACCTTC

V: TRBV18
J: TRBJ2-2
size: few
D: -
CDR3: CASSRRGGTGELFF
DNA: TGTGCCAGCTCACGCCGAGGGGGCACCGGGGAGCTGTTTTTT

V: TRBV7-3
J: TRBJ1-1
size: few
D: TRBD1
CDR3: CASSGAIGRDRGPPNTEAFF
DNA: TGTGCCAGCAGCGGGGCAATCGGACGGGACAGGGGTCCTCCGAACACTGAAGCTTTCTTT

V: TRBV5-1
J: TRBJ2-3
size: few
D: -
CDR3: CASSLVGMSTDTQYF
DNA: TGCGCCAGCAGCTTGGTCGGGATGAGCACAGATACGCAGTATTTT

V: TRBV24-1
J: TRBJ1-2
size: few
D: -
CDR3: CATSELEWRGYTF
DNA: TGTGCCACCAGTGAGTTGGAATGGAGGGGCTACACCTTC

V: TRBV6-5
J: TRBJ2-1
size: -
D: TRBD2
CDR3: CASTRLAGKVEQFF
DNA: TGTGCCAGCACTAGACTAGCGGGGAAGGTTGAGCAGTTCTTC

V: TRBV24-1
J: TRBJ2-1
size: many
D: -
CDR3: CATSVGEIYNEQFF
DNA: TGTGCCACCAGTGTAGGGGAGATTTACAATGAGCAGTTCTTC

V: TRBV3-1
J: TRBJ1-1
size: few
D: -
CDR3: CASTLRGNEAFF
DNA: TGTGCCAGCACCCTACGGGGCAATGAAGCTTTCTTT

V: TRBV6-2/TRBV6-3
J: TRBJ1-1
size: -
D: -
CDR3: CASRQIMNTEAFF
DNA: TGTGCCAGCCGCCAGATAATGAACACTGAAGCTTTCTTT

V: TRBV29-1
J: TRBJ1-1
size: -
D: -
CDR3: CSEKPGTRVEAFF
DNA: TGCAGCGAGAAACCCGGGACCCGAGTAGAAGCTTTCTTT

V: TRBV20-1
J: TRBJ2-1
size: few
D: TRBD2
CDR3: CSVTSGGRNEQFF
DNA: TGCAGTGTAACTAGCGGGGGGAGAAATGAGCAGTTCTTC

V: TRBV6-1
J: TRBJ1-5
size: -
D: -
CDR3: CASRDPGTQNQPQHF
DNA: TGTGCCAGCAGAGACCCCGGGACACAAAATCAGCCCCAGCATTTT

V: TRBV4-2
J: TRBJ2-3
size: few
D: -
CDR3: CASSPTSISTGPSTDTQYF
DNA: TGTGCCAGCAGCCCTACTTCAATCTCCACGGGACCCTCTACCGATACGCAGTATTTT